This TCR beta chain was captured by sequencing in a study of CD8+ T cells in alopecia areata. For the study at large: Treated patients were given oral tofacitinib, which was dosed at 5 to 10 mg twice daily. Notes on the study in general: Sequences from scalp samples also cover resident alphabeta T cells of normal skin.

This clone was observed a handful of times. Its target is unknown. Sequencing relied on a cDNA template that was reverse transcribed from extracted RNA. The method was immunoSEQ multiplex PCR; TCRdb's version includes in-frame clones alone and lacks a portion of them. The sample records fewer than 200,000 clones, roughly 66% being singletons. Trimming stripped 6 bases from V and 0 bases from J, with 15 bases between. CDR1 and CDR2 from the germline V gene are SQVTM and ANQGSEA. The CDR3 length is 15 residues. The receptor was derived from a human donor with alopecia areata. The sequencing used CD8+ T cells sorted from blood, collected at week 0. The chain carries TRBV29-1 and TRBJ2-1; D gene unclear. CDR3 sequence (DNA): TGCAGCGTCTCAACCGAACGGAGCTCCTACAATGAGCAGTTCTTC. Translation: CSVSTERSSYNEQFF.